The 4 T cell receptor beta chains below all came from one sample that was sequenced in a study of molecular identifiers for immune sequencing clone quantification. TCRdb used MiXCR to reprocess the PCR reads, holding one entry per CDR3 protein. The sample includes 97,000 or so distinct CDR3 sequences, approximately 24% seen only once; the top ten take around 0.92%. Specimen: naive CD8+ T cells from blood, with Jurkat cell RNA spiked in. Subset denoted: FACS-sorted CD8+CD4-CCR7+CD45RA+ naive T cells. The receptors originated from a human donor in good health. Some libraries in this study had Jurkat cell RNA spiked in.

Turning to this clonotype: This clone may be a read error of a much larger clone one base away. This rearrangement joins TRBV6-5 to TRBJ2-3, with TRBD1 matching over 8 bases. Germline loops: CDR1 MNHEY, CDR2 SVGAGI. The CDR3 loop spans 15 amino acids. The DNA for the CDR3 is TGTGCCAGCAGTTATAGGGCAGGGGGCACAGATACGCGGTATTTT. This gives the protein CASSYRAGGTDTRYF.

This clonotype was detected a few times. The chain combines TRBV6-6 with TRBJ1-5; no definite D call. The germline V gene encodes CDR1 MNHNY and CDR2 SVGAGI (reference sequence). Trimming removed 5 bases from V and 2 bases from J, with 7 bases in between. The CDR3 sequence is 13 residues long. CDR3 in DNA: TGTGCCAGCAGTCCAGAGGGCAATCAGCCCCAGCATTTT. It codes for CASSPEGNQPQHF.

About this clonotype: A much larger clone differs from this one at a single base, so this may be a read error. The chain is built from TRBV6-5 and TRBJ2-5, with D perhaps matching TRBD2 (5 bases). This CDR3 is built from 15 residues. CDR1 MNHEY and CDR2 SVGAGI come from the germline V gene. The CDR3 DNA sequence: TGTGCCGGCAGTCTACCGCCAGGAGGCCAAGAGACCCAGTACTTC. This sequence encodes CAGSLPPGGQETQYF.

Notes on this clonotype: A much larger clone differs by one base, so this may be a read error. The chain recombines TRBV20-1 with TRBJ1-1, with no clear D. The CDR3 sequence is 13 residues long. Per germline, CDR1 DFQATT and CDR2 SNEGSKA (reference sequence). In DNA, the CDR3 is TGCAGTGCTAAAGGGCAAATGAACACTGAAGCTTCCTTT. Residues: CSAKGQMNTEASF.